These T cell receptor beta chains were read from a single sample in a study of T cell repertoires in cytomegalovirus infection. TCRdb independently ran MiXCR on the reads; one entry per CDR3 protein. The sample carries around 490,000 distinct CDR3 sequences, 26% recorded once. The sequenced material came from PBMCs. These receptor sequences come from a human donor in good health (CMV status not recorded). Some clones in this sample may be carry-over from other donors' samples. The CDR3 runs from the conserved cysteine through the conserved F or W. Fields, in order: clone size, V gene, D gene, J gene, CDR3 DNA, CDR3 protein. The D gene is left open where the match is weak. Only some rows state a clone size, as once, few, many or a class for expanded clones.

clone size: few; V gene: TRBV6-5; D gene: .; J gene: TRBJ2-3; CDR3 DNA: TGTGCCAGCAGCCCCCGGACTTCCCCGTTAGATACGCAGTATTTT; CDR3 protein: CASSPRTSPLDTQYF
clone size: .; V gene: TRBV5-6; D gene: TRBD1; J gene: TRBJ2-7; CDR3 DNA: TGTGCCAGCATCCTTACCGGGACAGCCCCCTACGAGCAGTACTTC; CDR3 protein: CASILTGTAPYEQYF
clone size: .; V gene: TRBV5-1; D gene: .; J gene: TRBJ1-1; CDR3 DNA: TGCGCCAGCAGCTTGGACAGCTTGGGGACTGAAGCTTTCTTT; CDR3 protein: CASSLDSLGTEAFF
clone size: many; V gene: TRBV7-8; D gene: TRBD2; J gene: TRBJ2-2; CDR3 DNA: TGTGCCAGCAGCGACAGCGGGAGGGTTAACACCGGGGAGCTGTTTTTT; CDR3 protein: CASSDSGRVNTGELFF
clone size: .; V gene: TRBV2; D gene: .; J gene: TRBJ2-3; CDR3 DNA: TGTGCCAGCAGTGATGGACGGGCCCCCACAGATACGCAGTATTTT; CDR3 protein: CASSDGRAPTDTQYF
clone size: .; V gene: TRBV20-1; D gene: .; J gene: TRBJ2-1; CDR3 DNA: TGCAGTGCCCCGATGGCTAGCGTCGTGGCGAATGAGCAGTTCTTC; CDR3 protein: CSAPMASVVANEQFF
clone size: many; V gene: TRBV6-6; D gene: TRBD2; J gene: TRBJ2-1; CDR3 DNA: TGTGCCAGCAGCCGACTAGCGGGAGTGTACAATGAGCAGTTCTTC; CDR3 protein: CASSRLAGVYNEQFF
clone size: many; V gene: TRBV7-2; D gene: .; J gene: TRBJ1-4; CDR3 DNA: TGTGCCAGCAGCTTTTACCCTAATGAAAAACTGTTTTTT; CDR3 protein: CASSFYPNEKLFF
clone size: .; V gene: TRBV5-6; D gene: .; J gene: TRBJ2-1; CDR3 DNA: TGTGCCAGCAGCTTCGGGAGCGATGAGCAGTTCTTC; CDR3 protein: CASSFGSDEQFF
clone size: many; V gene: TRBV7-2; D gene: .; J gene: TRBJ1-2; CDR3 DNA: TGTGCCAGCAGCTTTTTCAGGGCCTATGGCTACACCTTC; CDR3 protein: CASSFFRAYGYTF
clone size: few; V gene: TRBV4-1; D gene: TRBD2; J gene: TRBJ2-1; CDR3 DNA: TGCGCCAGCAGCCAGGGTCGACTAGCGGGTTTCTCCCCGTTCAATGAGCAGTTCTTC; CDR3 protein: CASSQGRLAGFSPFNEQFF
clone size: few; V gene: TRBV5-1; D gene: .; J gene: TRBJ2-3; CDR3 DNA: TGCGCCAGCAGCTTGGCCGAGGGACGAGGGGGAGCTACGCAGTATTTT; CDR3 protein: CASSLAEGRGGATQYF
clone size: few; V gene: TRBV28; D gene: .; J gene: TRBJ1-2; CDR3 DNA: TGTGCCGGCACGGGCGTGGGGGGCTACACCTTC; CDR3 protein: CAGTGVGGYTF
clone size: .; V gene: TRBV7-8; D gene: TRBD2; J gene: TRBJ2-7; CDR3 DNA: TGTGCCAGCAGCTTAGAGGCTAGCGGGACCTACGAGCAGTACTTC; CDR3 protein: CASSLEASGTYEQYF
clone size: .; V gene: TRBV5-6; D gene: TRBD1; J gene: TRBJ1-2; CDR3 DNA: TGTGCCAGCAGCTTGGGACAGGGTAGTACAGACTACACCTTC; CDR3 protein: CASSLGQGSTDYTF
clone size: few; V gene: TRBV7-8; D gene: .; J gene: TRBJ1-6; CDR3 DNA: TGTGCCAGCAGCGTGGGGGGCTCGGGTGATTCACCCCTCCACTTT; CDR3 protein: CASSVGGSGDSPLHF
clone size: few; V gene: TRBV18; D gene: .; J gene: TRBJ1-5; CDR3 DNA: TGTGCCAGCTCACTACCGGGGGGCACTGACTCACGGCCCCAGCATTTT; CDR3 protein: CASSLPGGTDSRPQHF
clone size: few; V gene: TRBV4-2; D gene: TRBD2; J gene: TRBJ2-1; CDR3 DNA: TGTGCCAGCAGCCAGCCCCCCGGGACTAGCGGGAGGGACAATGAGCAGTTCTTC; CDR3 protein: CASSQPPGTSGRDNEQFF
clone size: few; V gene: TRBV6-1; D gene: .; J gene: TRBJ1-5; CDR3 DNA: TGTGCCAGCAGCGAATCCCCGCAGCCCCAGCATTTT; CDR3 protein: CASSESPQPQHF
clone size: few; V gene: TRBV7-2; D gene: .; J gene: TRBJ1-1; CDR3 DNA: TGTGCCAGCAGCCTAGTCGGAACCGGGACGGAAGCTTTCTTT; CDR3 protein: CASSLVGTGTEAFF
clone size: few; V gene: TRBV10-3; D gene: .; J gene: TRBJ1-2; CDR3 DNA: TGTGCCATCAACCAAGCAGACAACTATGGCTACACCTTC; CDR3 protein: CAINQADNYGYTF
clone size: .; V gene: TRBV5-6; D gene: .; J gene: TRBJ2-1; CDR3 DNA: TGTGCCAGCAGCTGGGGACTCGTCAATGAGCAGTTCTTC; CDR3 protein: CASSWGLVNEQFF
clone size: many; V gene: TRBV7-2; D gene: .; J gene: TRBJ1-3; CDR3 DNA: TGTGCCAGCAGCATGAGCTCTGGAAACACCATATATTTT; CDR3 protein: CASSMSSGNTIYF
clone size: many; V gene: TRBV7-2; D gene: .; J gene: TRBJ2-2; CDR3 DNA: TGTGCCAGCAGGGAGGTTGGCACCGGGGAGCTGTTTTTT; CDR3 protein: CASREVGTGELFF
clone size: .; V gene: TRBV7-3; D gene: TRBD2; J gene: TRBJ2-6; CDR3 DNA: TGTGCCAGCAGCTTAAAACGATGGTCTAGCGGGACCTCTGGGGCCAACGTCCTGACTTTC; CDR3 protein: CASSLKRWSSGTSGANVLTF
clone size: many; V gene: TRBV7-9; D gene: TRBD1; J gene: TRBJ1-1; CDR3 DNA: TGTGCCAGCAGTCGCGGACAGGGGAACACTGAAGCTTTCTTT; CDR3 protein: CASSRGQGNTEAFF
clone size: medium-sized; V gene: TRBV7-2; D gene: TRBD1; J gene: TRBJ2-3; CDR3 DNA: TGTGCCAGCAGCATAGACAGGGGGCAAGATACGCAGTATTTT; CDR3 protein: CASSIDRGQDTQYF
clone size: .; V gene: TRBV20-1; D gene: .; J gene: TRBJ1-1; CDR3 DNA: TGCAGTGCGGGAGGTGGAGAGAACACTGAAGCTTTCTTT; CDR3 protein: CSAGGGENTEAFF
clone size: many; V gene: TRBV7-2; D gene: .; J gene: TRBJ1-2; CDR3 DNA: TGTGCCAGCAGCTCAATCATTAGAGGAGGCGGCTACACCTTC; CDR3 protein: CASSSIIRGGGYTF
clone size: .; V gene: TRBV11-3; D gene: .; J gene: TRBJ1-1; CDR3 DNA: TGTGCCAGCAGCTTAAACGTGGGAACTGAAGCTTTCTTT; CDR3 protein: CASSLNVGTEAFF
clone size: .; V gene: TRBV9; D gene: TRBD1; J gene: TRBJ2-1; CDR3 DNA: TGTGCCAGCAGCGAGGGACAGCCATACAATGAGCAGTTCTTC; CDR3 protein: CASSEGQPYNEQFF
clone size: .; V gene: TRBV20-1; D gene: TRBD2; J gene: TRBJ2-1; CDR3 DNA: TGCAGTGCTAGGAAGCGGGACCCAAGCAATGAGCAGTTCTTC; CDR3 protein: CSARKRDPSNEQFF
clone size: few; V gene: TRBV7-8; D gene: TRBD1; J gene: TRBJ2-7; CDR3 DNA: TGTGCCAGCAGCCATTTTGGGCAGGGGGCTTTCGAGCAGTACTTC; CDR3 protein: CASSHFGQGAFEQYF
clone size: few; V gene: TRBV27; D gene: TRBD2; J gene: TRBJ2-5; CDR3 DNA: TGTGCCAGCAGTCCCTCCCATCTAGCGGGAGGGGGGACCCAGTACTTC; CDR3 protein: CASSPSHLAGGGTQYF
clone size: few; V gene: TRBV7-9; D gene: TRBD1; J gene: TRBJ2-2; CDR3 DNA: TGTGCCAGCAGCCCCCAGACAGGGGCCACCGGGGAGCTGTTTTTT; CDR3 protein: CASSPQTGATGELFF
clone size: few; V gene: TRBV30; D gene: .; J gene: TRBJ2-7; CDR3 DNA: TGTGCCTGGAGTGGAGGGACCTACGAGCAGTACTTC; CDR3 protein: CAWSGGTYEQYF
clone size: few; V gene: TRBV27; D gene: .; J gene: TRBJ1-1; CDR3 DNA: TGTGCCAGCAGTCCCCCGGGGCCAAACACTGAAGCTTTCTTT; CDR3 protein: CASSPPGPNTEAFF
clone size: many; V gene: TRBV7-2; D gene: TRBD2; J gene: TRBJ2-3; CDR3 DNA: TGTGCCAGCAGCCTGGGGGTGGGACTAGCGGCGGATACGCAGTATTTT; CDR3 protein: CASSLGVGLAADTQYF
clone size: .; V gene: TRBV11-2; D gene: TRBD1; J gene: TRBJ1-6; CDR3 DNA: TGTGCCAGCAGCTCTACAGGGGGCTATAGACCCCTCCACTTT; CDR3 protein: CASSSTGGYRPLHF
clone size: .; V gene: TRBV28; D gene: TRBD1; J gene: TRBJ1-5; CDR3 DNA: TGTGCCAGCAGGCCCAGGGACAGGGACAACCAGCATTTT; CDR3 protein: CASRPRDRDNQHF
clone size: .; V gene: TRBV6-5; D gene: .; J gene: TRBJ2-2; CDR3 DNA: TGTGCCAGCAGGGCCGGCGGGAAAAGAACCGGGGAGCTGTTTTTT; CDR3 protein: CASRAGGKRTGELFF
clone size: .; V gene: TRBV10-3; D gene: TRBD1; J gene: TRBJ1-6; CDR3 DNA: TGTGCCATCAGTGAGTCAGACAGGGGCGATTATTCACCCCTCCACTTT; CDR3 protein: CAISESDRGDYSPLHF
clone size: .; V gene: TRBV7-9; D gene: .; J gene: TRBJ2-7; CDR3 DNA: TGTGCCAGCAGCTCGTCGGTCGTCTACGAGCAGTACTTC; CDR3 protein: CASSSSVVYEQYF
clone size: .; V gene: TRBV5-6; D gene: TRBD2; J gene: TRBJ2-3; CDR3 DNA: TGTGCCAGCAGCTGGACTAGCGATCCAGATACGCAGTATTTT; CDR3 protein: CASSWTSDPDTQYF
clone size: .; V gene: TRBV7-9; D gene: TRBD2; J gene: TRBJ2-1; CDR3 DNA: TGTGCCAGCAGCTTAGGGGCTAGCGGAGGGGATGAGCAGTTCTTC; CDR3 protein: CASSLGASGGDEQFF